This T cell receptor (beta chain) emerged from a study of blood T cell repertoires in COVID-19 (TCRdb year 2020). For context, the study as a whole: Collaborator samples came from the United States, Italy and Spain and covered acute and convalescent phases of COVID-19. The samples were drawn from two sources: the first 160 participants of the ongoing ImmuneRACE study, and about 1,300 subjects contributed by 6 global collaborators. A freely available public database, intended as a resource for researchers studying the immune response to SARS-CoV-2, is where the repertoires were released. The prospective study material was composed of cDNA or gDNA derived from T cells, B-cell-depleted T cells, or PBMCs. Where available, HLA class I and class II types were obtained from metadata supplied by the sample provider rather than from assay-based typing. The dataset comprised deeply sampled blood TCRbeta repertoires from subjects exposed to, actively infected with, or recovered from COVID-19. Nearly every sample came with metadata listing a de-identified subject ID, COVID-19 status, age in years and sex. Overall study results and their limits: The amount of clinical and demographic metadata varied by source and participant and was provided uncurated.

In regard to this clone: The target of this receptor is not known. No base quality values were provided; no much bigger clone lies one nucleotide off.

From the cysteine up to the phenylalanine, the CDR3 has a length of 13 residues. Here the CDR3 DNA is all that survives: 39 bases in frame from base 1. According to the germline V gene (reference sequence), CDR1 reads GTSNPN and CDR2 reads SVGIG. The V end loses 1 base and the J end loses 7 bases, and a stretch of 8 bases separates them. Participants in the prospective study were aged roughly 18 to 100 years, lived in 20 to 25 United States geographic areas, and enrolled through a virtual design. Cohort assignment in the prospective study relied on participant-reported clinical history from a screening survey and a study questionnaire. Recovered participants in ImmuneRACE Cohort 3 were defined by two consecutive negative NP/OP PCR tests, clearance by a healthcare professional, or resolution of symptoms. In the prospective study, whole blood, serum and a nasopharyngeal or oropharyngeal swab were collected from each participant by mobile phlebotomists. Additional blood draws and questionnaires over an approximately two-month period could optionally be provided by prospective study participants. Blood samples from the prospective study were shipped frozen or at room temperature prior to DNA extraction.

TCRbeta CDR3 regions were amplified from genomic DNA using the immunoSEQ Assay, a bias-controlled multiplex PCR. Under the source paper's analysis protocol: The number of nucleated cells in each sample was estimated from the amplification of reference gene primers within the assay. Sequence reads were collapsed and filtered to measure the absolute abundance of every unique TCRbeta CDR3 rearrangement. For each sample, productive Simpson clonality was calculated by taking the square root of Simpson's diversity index across productive rearrangements. TCRdb's version of the immuneACCESS table is confined to in-frame rearrangements and falls short of the full clone set. An unresolved V gene accounts for under half of the shortfall where checked; the remainder is of unknown origin. V and J calls and clone size come straight from that table; D and trimming were deduced from the DNA. This sample comprises about 180,000 clones, roughly 88% of them detected only once. Roughly 15% of the sample belongs to the ten largest clones.

The rearrangement joined TRBV30 to TRBJ1-6, and possibly TRBD1, on 5 matching bases. The sequencing input was PBMCs or T cells enriched from blood (not recorded which). The TCR was taken from a man aged 45-65 years who had recovered from COVID-19. The CDR3 region has the sequence CAWSGQINSPLHF. The sequenced DNA is TGTGCCTGGAGTGGACAGATAAATTCACCCCTCCACTTT. The full variable domain, completed from the reference TRBV30 and TRBJ1-6 proteins outside the CDR3, reads SQTIHQWPATLVQPVGSPLSLECTVEGTSNPNLYWYRQAAGRGLQLLFYSVGIGQISSEVPQNLSASRPQDRQFILSSKKLLLSDSGFYLCAWSGQINSPLHFGNGTRLTVT.